This T cell receptor beta chain was sequenced during a study of technical replicates of blood from several donors. TCRdb's table, derived via immunoSEQ multiplex PCR, lists solely in-frame clones and lacks some. This table has more than 65,000 clones, roughly 91% appearing once. This CDR3 has 14 amino acids. The V and J ends lost 7 bases and 0 bases respectively, with 13 bases between them. From germline, CDR1 is SNHLY and CDR2 FYNNEI. The sequence was collected from a human donor in good health. Some clones in this sample may be carry-over from other donors' samples. V is TRBV2 and J is TRBJ2-7, with D tentatively TRBD1 (6 bases). The sequencing sample was made of T cells isolated from PBMCs. The CDR3 region has the DNA TGTGCCAGCAAGTGGACAGCTAGCTCCTACGAGCAGTACTTC. Encoded protein: CASKWTASSYEQYF.